The rows below give T cell receptor beta chains drawn from one sample of a study of blood T cell repertoires in COVID-19. Sequencing used immunoSEQ multiplex PCR; TCRdb keeps in-frame clones, though not all of them. The top ten clones hold around 3.2% of a sample with more than 110,000 clones, roughly 85% of them seen once. The sequenced sample was peripheral blood. The receptors here all came from a man aged 50 to 60 with acute or convalescent COVID-19. Each CDR3 is given with its conserved first and last residue. The D gene is left open where the match is weak. The size of a clone is reported for some rows only, either as once, few or many, or as a class for expanded clones.

abundance: .; v_gene: TRBV5-6; j_gene: TRBJ2-7; d_gene: .; CDR3nt: TGTGCCAGCAGCTCGGTGCAGGGCACCTACGAGCAGTACTTC; CDR3aa: CASSSVQGTYEQYF
abundance: .; v_gene: TRBV2; j_gene: TRBJ1-5; d_gene: .; CDR3nt: TGTGCCAGCAGTGAAGGGGGCGGAAATCAGCCCCAGCATTTT; CDR3aa: CASSEGGGNQPQHF
abundance: few; v_gene: TRBV20-1; j_gene: TRBJ1-2; d_gene: .; CDR3nt: TGCAGTGCTAGTACGGGGAGGGTTGGCTACACCTTC; CDR3aa: CSASTGRVGYTF
abundance: .; v_gene: TRBV19; j_gene: TRBJ2-7; d_gene: .; CDR3nt: TGTGCCATGACTCCCCACGAGCAGTACTTC; CDR3aa: CAMTPHEQYF
abundance: .; v_gene: TRBV2; j_gene: TRBJ2-5; d_gene: .; CDR3nt: TGTGCCAGCAACCCTAACCGACCCGGGAATGAGACCCAGTACTTC; CDR3aa: CASNPNRPGNETQYF
abundance: .; v_gene: TRBV14; j_gene: TRBJ1-1; d_gene: .; CDR3nt: TGTGCCAGCAGCCAGTTAACGGGTGGGACTGAAGCTTTCTTT; CDR3aa: CASSQLTGGTEAFF
abundance: .; v_gene: TRBV11-3; j_gene: TRBJ2-1; d_gene: TRBD2; CDR3nt: TGTGCCAGCAGCTCACGAAAGACCCGGGGACTAGCGGGAGATCGCGATGAGCAGTTCTTC; CDR3aa: CASSSRKTRGLAGDRDEQFF
abundance: .; v_gene: TRBV30; j_gene: TRBJ1-2; d_gene: TRBD1; CDR3nt: TGTGCCGGTCGGACAGGGGCCGCCAATGGCTACACCTTC; CDR3aa: CAGRTGAANGYTF
abundance: .; v_gene: TRBV6-1; j_gene: TRBJ1-2; d_gene: .; CDR3nt: TGTGCCAGCAGTGAAGCTATTGAGAACTATGGCTACACCTTC; CDR3aa: CASSEAIENYGYTF
abundance: .; v_gene: TRBV3-1/TRBV3-2; j_gene: TRBJ1-2; d_gene: .; CDR3nt: TGTGCCAGCAGCGAAACACAGGAGGGACGACGTGGCTACACCTTC; CDR3aa: CASSETQEGRRGYTF
abundance: .; v_gene: TRBV3-1/TRBV3-2; j_gene: TRBJ1-1; d_gene: .; CDR3nt: TGTGCCAGCAGCCAATCCCCGGACAAGTGGAACACTGAAGCTTTCTTT; CDR3aa: CASSQSPDKWNTEAFF
abundance: few; v_gene: TRBV7-2; j_gene: TRBJ2-5; d_gene: TRBD2; CDR3nt: TGTGCCAGCAGCTTAGGTCCCCTGGATAGCGGGGGACCTCAAGAGACCCAGTACTTC; CDR3aa: CASSLGPLDSGGPQETQYF
abundance: .; v_gene: TRBV5-1; j_gene: TRBJ2-7; d_gene: .; CDR3nt: TGCGCCAGCAATTCGCCAGGGAGGTACGAGCAGTACTTC; CDR3aa: CASNSPGRYEQYF
abundance: .; v_gene: TRBV25-1; j_gene: TRBJ2-1; d_gene: TRBD2; CDR3nt: TGTGCCACAATTTCCGCCGGGACTAGCGGGAGATGGAATGAGCAGTTCTTC; CDR3aa: CATISAGTSGRWNEQFF
abundance: .; v_gene: TRBV4-1; j_gene: TRBJ2-3; d_gene: TRBD2; CDR3nt: TGCGCCAGCAGAGAGAGAGCGGGACTTAGCACAGATACGCAGTATTTT; CDR3aa: CASRERAGLSTDTQYF
abundance: .; v_gene: TRBV19; j_gene: TRBJ2-4; d_gene: TRBD2; CDR3nt: TGTGCCTCGGAGGGACTAGCGGGAGTTGGTGCCAAAAACATTCAGTACTTC; CDR3aa: CASEGLAGVGAKNIQYF
abundance: .; v_gene: TRBV30; j_gene: TRBJ1-1; d_gene: .; CDR3nt: TGTGCCCACTCCGCGGGAGGCCGGACTGAAGCTTTCTTT; CDR3aa: CAHSAGGRTEAFF
abundance: .; v_gene: TRBV14; j_gene: TRBJ2-1; d_gene: .; CDR3nt: TGTGCCAGCAGCCAAGTTCGGGGGACCCAACGAACGGAGCAGTTCTTC; CDR3aa: CASSQVRGTQRTEQFF
abundance: .; v_gene: TRBV7-6; j_gene: TRBJ1-3; d_gene: .; CDR3nt: TGTGCCAGCAGCTTAGAAAGACTTGGAAACACCATATATTTT; CDR3aa: CASSLERLGNTIYF
abundance: .; v_gene: TRBV12-3/TRBV12-4; j_gene: TRBJ2-1; d_gene: .; CDR3nt: TGTGCCAGCAGCCAGGGTTGGGAGCAGTTCTTC; CDR3aa: CASSQGWEQFF
abundance: .; v_gene: TRBV5-1; j_gene: TRBJ2-5; d_gene: TRBD2; CDR3nt: TGCGCCAGCAGCCAGCTAGCGGGGCTCCAAGAGACCCAGTACTTC; CDR3aa: CASSQLAGLQETQYF
abundance: .; v_gene: TRBV12-3/TRBV12-4; j_gene: TRBJ2-7; d_gene: .; CDR3nt: TGTGCCAGCAGTTTTCGTATAGGGAGGTCCTTC; CDR3aa: CASSFRIGRSF
abundance: .; v_gene: TRBV30; j_gene: TRBJ1-1; d_gene: TRBD1; CDR3nt: TGTGCCTGGAGGAAGTCAGGGGGCAGTGAAGCTTTCTTT; CDR3aa: CAWRKSGGSEAFF
abundance: .; v_gene: TRBV30; j_gene: TRBJ1-5; d_gene: .; CDR3nt: TGTGCCTGGAGTCCGGGGAATCAGCCCCAGCATTTT; CDR3aa: CAWSPGNQPQHF
abundance: .; v_gene: TRBV19; j_gene: TRBJ1-6; d_gene: .; CDR3nt: TGTGCCAGTAGTCCCAGTCCCCACACACAGGGTTTTAATTCACCCCTCCACTTT; CDR3aa: CASSPSPHTQGFNSPLHF
abundance: .; v_gene: TRBV3-1/TRBV3-2; j_gene: TRBJ1-5; d_gene: .; CDR3nt: TGTGCCAGCAGCCCCGGCGGGGGACGCCACAATCAGCCCCAGCATTTT; CDR3aa: CASSPGGGRHNQPQHF
abundance: .; v_gene: TRBV28; j_gene: TRBJ1-3; d_gene: .; CDR3nt: TGTGCCAGCAGTGCTACACAGGGCTCTGGAAACACCATATATTTT; CDR3aa: CASSATQGSGNTIYF
abundance: .; v_gene: TRBV6-6; j_gene: TRBJ2-7; d_gene: TRBD2; CDR3nt: TGTGCCAGCGGGGGGAGGACTAGCGTACCCTCCTACGAGCAGTACTTC; CDR3aa: CASGGRTSVPSYEQYF
abundance: few; v_gene: TRBV6-6; j_gene: TRBJ1-2; d_gene: .; CDR3nt: TGTGCCGGTTACGAGGGAGGCTATGGCTACACCTTC; CDR3aa: CAGYEGGYGYTF
abundance: .; v_gene: TRBV4-1; j_gene: TRBJ1-5; d_gene: TRBD1; CDR3nt: TGCGCCAGCAGCCAACCCCGGGACAGGGGACGGCCCCAGCATTTT; CDR3aa: CASSQPRDRGRPQHF
abundance: .; v_gene: TRBV24-1; j_gene: TRBJ1-2; d_gene: .; CDR3nt: TGTGCCACCAGTGACCTCACAGTTAACTATGGCTACACCTTC; CDR3aa: CATSDLTVNYGYTF
abundance: .; v_gene: TRBV5-4; j_gene: TRBJ2-4; d_gene: TRBD2; CDR3nt: TGTGCCAGCAGCTTGGTGGCTAGCGGGACGCAAAACATTCAGTACTTC; CDR3aa: CASSLVASGTQNIQYF
abundance: .; v_gene: TRBV29-1; j_gene: TRBJ2-2; d_gene: .; CDR3nt: TGCAGCGTTGGAGGGACCGGGGAGCTGTTTTTT; CDR3aa: CSVGGTGELFF
abundance: .; v_gene: TRBV6-5; j_gene: TRBJ1-2; d_gene: .; CDR3nt: TGTGCCAGCAGTTTTCCCTTGGGGGCAGCTAACTATGGCTACACCTTC; CDR3aa: CASSFPLGAANYGYTF
abundance: .; v_gene: TRBV6-5; j_gene: TRBJ2-2; d_gene: .; CDR3nt: TGTGCCAGCAGCCCAGGACAGTTTAACGGGGAGCTGTTTTTT; CDR3aa: CASSPGQFNGELFF
abundance: .; v_gene: TRBV30; j_gene: TRBJ2-7; d_gene: .; CDR3nt: TGTGCCTGGAATCAGGGCAGCGAGCAGTACTTC; CDR3aa: CAWNQGSEQYF
abundance: .; v_gene: TRBV7-9; j_gene: TRBJ1-1; d_gene: .; CDR3nt: TGTGCCAGCAGCGACCGACTGGGGAACACTGAAGCTTTCTTT; CDR3aa: CASSDRLGNTEAFF
abundance: few; v_gene: TRBV5-6; j_gene: TRBJ1-1; d_gene: .; CDR3nt: TGTGCCAGCAGCTTGGATCGGAGATTGAACACTGAAGCTTTCTTT; CDR3aa: CASSLDRRLNTEAFF
abundance: few; v_gene: TRBV11-3; j_gene: TRBJ2-1; d_gene: TRBD2; CDR3nt: TGTGCCAGCAGCTTTCCGGGACTAGAATCCTACAATGAGCAGTTCTTC; CDR3aa: CASSFPGLESYNEQFF
abundance: once; v_gene: TRBV14; j_gene: TRBJ1-4; d_gene: .; CDR3nt: TGTGCCAGCAGCCTCTCAAAGGGGTTAAAACTGTTTTTT; CDR3aa: CASSLSKGLKLFF
abundance: .; v_gene: TRBV9; j_gene: TRBJ2-2; d_gene: .; CDR3nt: TGTGCCAGCAGCGTAGGCCCCGGGGGCGGGGAGCTGTTTTTT; CDR3aa: CASSVGPGGGELFF
abundance: few; v_gene: TRBV25-1; j_gene: TRBJ2-7; d_gene: TRBD1; CDR3nt: TGTGCCAGCAGTGATTGGACAGGGGGCACCGAGCAGTACTTC; CDR3aa: CASSDWTGGTEQYF
abundance: .; v_gene: TRBV7-9; j_gene: TRBJ2-5; d_gene: TRBD2; CDR3nt: TGTGCCAGCAGCTTCCAATCCAGCGGGAGAGGAGAGACCCAGTACTTC; CDR3aa: CASSFQSSGRGETQYF
abundance: .; v_gene: TRBV2; j_gene: TRBJ1-3; d_gene: .; CDR3nt: TGTGCCAGCAGTGACGGGAACTCTGGAAACACCATATATTTT; CDR3aa: CASSDGNSGNTIYF